This T cell receptor (beta chain) was captured by sequencing in a study of cytomegalovirus exposure and HLA in healthy donors. Study-level results: An apparent linkage of common viral pathogens to several of the most significant clusters emerged in a later analysis. Cytomegalovirus status was reportedly diagnosed by the classifier with high sensitivity and specificity.

The germline gives CDR1 SEHNR, CDR2 FQNEAQ (reference sequence). Trimming cost V 5 bases and J 4 bases; bases outside gene matches: 10. The CDR3 runs 15 residues. The PCR contained 60 Vbeta and 13 Jbeta primers. Assay: immunoSEQ multiplex PCR; the TCRdb copy retains only in-frame clones and omits some. The sample records about 62,000 clones, 60% to 80% being singletons. This clone has a handful of counts. Antigen specificity is unknown. The sequencing input was PBMCs. The V gene is TRBV7-9, the J gene TRBJ1-2; 7 nucleotides line up with TRBD1. This receptor was obtained from a man in his sixties in good health and CMV-seropositive. The CDR3 is CASSPVGTAAYGYTF. The CDR3 coding sequence is TGTGCCAGCAGCCCTGTCGGGACAGCAGCCTATGGCTACACCTTC. Complete variable domain (other parts from reference TRBV7-9 and TRBJ1-2): DTGVSQNPRHKITKRGQNVTFRCDPISEHNRLYWYRQTLGQGPEFLTYFQNEAQLEKSRLLSDRFSAERPKGSFSTLEIQRTEQGDSAMYLCASSPVGTAAYGYTFGSGTRLTVV.